This T cell receptor (beta chain) came from a study of cytomegalovirus exposure and HLA in healthy donors. The study, taken as a whole, reports: In vitro checks showed that a few CMV-associated chains really do target CMV antigens. Based on reports, TCR beta sequences accurately predicted HLA-A and HLA-B alleles for most subjects. According to a later analysis, most TCR beta chains associated with CMV appeared HLA-restricted.

As regards this clone: The antigen is not known.

The study ran its PCR with 60 Vbeta and 13 Jbeta primers. Assay used: immunoSEQ multiplex PCR; TCRdb lists only in-frame clones, some missing. The data contain approximately 30,000 clones, around two thirds of them singletons. Germline CDR1 reads SNHLY; CDR2 reads FYNNEI. V dropped 2 bases and J dropped 3 bases, with 7 bases sitting between them. This CDR3 has 13 amino acids. The sample was PBMCs. The sequence was obtained from a man in his fifties or sixties in good health and CMV-seropositive. The chain uses TRBV2 and TRBJ1-2; D call uncertain. Written as DNA, the CDR3 is TGTGCCAGCAGTGAAAACAGTGACTATGGCTACACCTTC. Translation: CASSENSDYGYTF.